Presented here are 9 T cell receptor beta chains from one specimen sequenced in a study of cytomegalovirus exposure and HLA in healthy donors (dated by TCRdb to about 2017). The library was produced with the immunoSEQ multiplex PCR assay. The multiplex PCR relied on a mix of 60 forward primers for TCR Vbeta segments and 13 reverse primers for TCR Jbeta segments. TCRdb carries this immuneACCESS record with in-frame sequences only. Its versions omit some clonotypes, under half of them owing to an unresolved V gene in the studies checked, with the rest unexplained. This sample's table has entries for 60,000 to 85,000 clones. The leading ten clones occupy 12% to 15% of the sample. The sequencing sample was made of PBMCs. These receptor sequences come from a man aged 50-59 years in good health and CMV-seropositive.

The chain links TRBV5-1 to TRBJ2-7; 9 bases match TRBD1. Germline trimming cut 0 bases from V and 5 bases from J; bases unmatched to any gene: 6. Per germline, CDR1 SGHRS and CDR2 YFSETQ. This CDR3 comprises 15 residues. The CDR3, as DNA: TGCGCCAGCAGCTTGGCCGGGACAGGGAGGGACGAGCAGTACTTC. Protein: CASSLAGTGRDEQYF. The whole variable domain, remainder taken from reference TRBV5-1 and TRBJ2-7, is KAGVTQTPRYLIKTRGQQVTLSCSPISGHRSVSWYQQTPGQGLQFLFEYFSETQRNKGNFPGRFSGRQFSNSRSEMNVSTLELGDSALYLCASSLAGTGRDEQYFGPGTRLTVT.

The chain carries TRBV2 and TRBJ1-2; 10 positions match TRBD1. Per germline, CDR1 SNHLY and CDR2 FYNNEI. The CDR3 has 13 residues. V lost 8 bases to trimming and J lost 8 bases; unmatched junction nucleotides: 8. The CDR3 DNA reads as TGTGCCAGCGTACCGACAGGGGGCGAGGGCTACACCTTC. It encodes CASVPTGGEGYTF.

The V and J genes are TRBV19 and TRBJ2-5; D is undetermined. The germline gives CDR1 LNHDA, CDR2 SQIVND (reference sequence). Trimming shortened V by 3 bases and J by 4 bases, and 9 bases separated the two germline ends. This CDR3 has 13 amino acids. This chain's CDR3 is CASSMNYGETQYF. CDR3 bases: TGTGCCAGTAGTATGAACTATGGAGAGACCCAGTACTTC.

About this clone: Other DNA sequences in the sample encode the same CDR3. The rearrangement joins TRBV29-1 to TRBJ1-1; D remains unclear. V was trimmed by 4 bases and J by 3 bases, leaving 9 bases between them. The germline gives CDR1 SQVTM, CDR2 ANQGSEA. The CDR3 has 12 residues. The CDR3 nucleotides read TGCAGCGTTGCCCTGGCGGACACTGAAGCTTTCTTT. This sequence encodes CSVALADTEAFF.

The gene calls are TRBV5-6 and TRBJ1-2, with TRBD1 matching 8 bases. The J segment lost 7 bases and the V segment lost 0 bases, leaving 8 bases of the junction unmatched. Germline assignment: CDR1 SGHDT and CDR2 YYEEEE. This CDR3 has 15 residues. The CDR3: CASSLGLGQGGGYTF. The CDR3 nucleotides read TGTGCCAGCAGCTTGGGTCTCGGACAGGGAGGTGGCTACACCTTC.

CDR3 sequence reads: CASSLRRQGASEQYF. Here the CDR3 DNA reads TGTGCCAGCAGCTTGAGGAGACAGGGGGCCTCCGAGCAGTACTTC. This chain connects TRBV5-6 to TRBJ2-7; 10 bases are a match to TRBD1. Germline values: CDR1 SGHDT, CDR2 YYEEEE. Trimming cost V 1 base and J 6 bases; bases outside gene matches: 7. This CDR3 is built from 15 residues.

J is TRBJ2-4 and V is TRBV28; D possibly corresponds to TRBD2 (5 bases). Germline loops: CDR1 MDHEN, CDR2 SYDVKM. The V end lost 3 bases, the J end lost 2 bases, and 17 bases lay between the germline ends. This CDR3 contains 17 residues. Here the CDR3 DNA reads TGTGCCAGCAGTTTCCATTCCGAGGGCCATACCAAAAACATTCAGTACTTC. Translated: CASSFHSEGHTKNIQYF.

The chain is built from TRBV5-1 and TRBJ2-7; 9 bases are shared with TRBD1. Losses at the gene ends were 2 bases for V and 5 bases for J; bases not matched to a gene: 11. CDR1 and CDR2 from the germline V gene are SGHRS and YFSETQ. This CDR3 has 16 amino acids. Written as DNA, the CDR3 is TGCGCCAGCAGCTTTCTCGGGACAGGGTACCTCGACGAGCAGTACTTC. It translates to CASSFLGTGYLDEQYF.

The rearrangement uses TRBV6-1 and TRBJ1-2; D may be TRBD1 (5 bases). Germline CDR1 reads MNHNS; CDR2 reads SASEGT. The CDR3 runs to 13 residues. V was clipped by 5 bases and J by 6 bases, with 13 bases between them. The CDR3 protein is CASSPLGGHGYTF. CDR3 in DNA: TGTGCCAGCAGTCCCTTGGGGGGTCATGGCTACACCTTC.